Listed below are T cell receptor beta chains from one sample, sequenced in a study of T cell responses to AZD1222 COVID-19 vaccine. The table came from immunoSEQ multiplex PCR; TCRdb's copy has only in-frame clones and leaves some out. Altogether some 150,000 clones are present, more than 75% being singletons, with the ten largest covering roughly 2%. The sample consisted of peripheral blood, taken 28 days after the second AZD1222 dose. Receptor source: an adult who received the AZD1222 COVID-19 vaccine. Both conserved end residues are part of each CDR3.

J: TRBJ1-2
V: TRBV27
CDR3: CASTFTGGKYGYTF

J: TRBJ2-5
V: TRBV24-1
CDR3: CATSDSRGATRGTQYF

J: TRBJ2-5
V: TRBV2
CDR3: CASSPGLAAQETQYF

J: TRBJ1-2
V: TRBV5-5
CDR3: CASRLLGGDYGYTF

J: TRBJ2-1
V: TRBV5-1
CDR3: CASSLDTYNEQFF

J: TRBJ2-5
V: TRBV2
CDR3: CASSEVTPETQYF

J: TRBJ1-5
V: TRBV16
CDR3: CASSQSRAGNQPQHF

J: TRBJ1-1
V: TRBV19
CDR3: CASRPRGGQNTEAFF

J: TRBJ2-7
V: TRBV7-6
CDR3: CASSLARTSGGVYEQYF

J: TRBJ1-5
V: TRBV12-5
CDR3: CASGYNYGLPNQPQHF

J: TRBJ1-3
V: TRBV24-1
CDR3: CATRYREVAGNTIYF

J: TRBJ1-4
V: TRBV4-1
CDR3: CASSRSGEFNEKLFF

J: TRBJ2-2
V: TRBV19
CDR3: CASSQRGGGGELFF

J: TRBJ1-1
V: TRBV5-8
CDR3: CASSPGGADTEAFF

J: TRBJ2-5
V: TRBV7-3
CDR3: CASSLQRGGETQYF

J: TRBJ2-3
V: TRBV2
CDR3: CAGHSGQTDTQYF

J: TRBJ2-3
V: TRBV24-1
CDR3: CATSDFAGMQYF

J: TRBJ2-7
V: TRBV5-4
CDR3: CASSFKGGKGEQYF

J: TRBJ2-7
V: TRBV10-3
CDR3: CAISLSSYEQYF

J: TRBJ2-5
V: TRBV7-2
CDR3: CASSIPVKETQYF

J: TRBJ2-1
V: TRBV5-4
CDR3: CASSLAWSKYNEQFF

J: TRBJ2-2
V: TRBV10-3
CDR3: CAISETSGVNTGELFF

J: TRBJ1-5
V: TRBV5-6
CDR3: CASSLKRTEPQHF

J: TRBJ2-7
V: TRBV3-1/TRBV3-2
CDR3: CASSQKGGPYEQYF

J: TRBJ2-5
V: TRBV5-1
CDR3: CASSSGQGVETQYF

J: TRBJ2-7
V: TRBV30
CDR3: CAWRQSYEQYF

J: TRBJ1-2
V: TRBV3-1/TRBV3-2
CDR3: CASSLDRTTNYGYTF

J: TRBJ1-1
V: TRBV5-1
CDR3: CASSLEVVNTEAFF

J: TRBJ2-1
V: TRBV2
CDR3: CASRGDRATYNEQFF

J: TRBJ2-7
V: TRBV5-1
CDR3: CASSAWTDSYEQYF

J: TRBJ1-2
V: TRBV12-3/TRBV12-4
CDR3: CASSPGPPYGYTF

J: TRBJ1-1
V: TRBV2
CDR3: CASRGTGAEAFF

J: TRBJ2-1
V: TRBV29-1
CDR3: CSVEPLASSYNEQFF

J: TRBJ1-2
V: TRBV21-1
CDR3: CASPTGTQGGYTF

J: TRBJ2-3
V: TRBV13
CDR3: CASRSTSGSWTDTQYF

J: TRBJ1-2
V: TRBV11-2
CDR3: CASTRGGLGYTF

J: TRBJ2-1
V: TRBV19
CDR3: CASSTGLAGDLRYEQFF

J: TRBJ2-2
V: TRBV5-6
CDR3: CASSSRGPTGELFF

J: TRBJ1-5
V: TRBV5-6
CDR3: CASSLGKGVSNQPQHF

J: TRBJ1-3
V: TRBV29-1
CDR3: CSVRGLGNTIYF

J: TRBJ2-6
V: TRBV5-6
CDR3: CASSSLNTGANVLTF

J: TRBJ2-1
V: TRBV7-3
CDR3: CASSSDRDEQFF

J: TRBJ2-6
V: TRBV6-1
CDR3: CASSEAGGGGANVLTF

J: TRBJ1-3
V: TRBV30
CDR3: CAWNKGQSSGNTIYF

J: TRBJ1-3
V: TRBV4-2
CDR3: CASSLVVGDSNNRNTIYF

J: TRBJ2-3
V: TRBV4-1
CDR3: CASSQGRGHLDTQYF

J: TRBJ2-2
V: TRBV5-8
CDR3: CASSSRRGTGELFF

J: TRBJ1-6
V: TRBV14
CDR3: CASSFTGGSSPLHF

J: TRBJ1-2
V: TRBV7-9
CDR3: CASSLGGDGYTF

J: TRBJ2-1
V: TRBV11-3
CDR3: CASSFGLAGHEQFF

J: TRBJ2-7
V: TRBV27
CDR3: CASSSSRDTPSYEQYF

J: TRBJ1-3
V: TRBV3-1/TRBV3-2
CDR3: CASSLGLTGNTIYF

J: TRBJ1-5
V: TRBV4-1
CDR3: CASSHRDRVDNQPQHF

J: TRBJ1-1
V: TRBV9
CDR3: CASSTRQANTEAFF

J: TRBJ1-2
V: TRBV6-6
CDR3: CASSYSVTVDYGYTF

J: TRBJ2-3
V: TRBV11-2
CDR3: CASSLDSSGRTDTQYF

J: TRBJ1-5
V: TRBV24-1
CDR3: CATQGQGGQPQHF